Below, 20 T cell receptor beta chains from the same sample are listed, as sequenced in a study of a mutant IDH1 vaccine in newly diagnosed glioma. Noted time point: baseline, week 1 (first vaccination visit). Treatment indicated: pre-vaccination baseline after standard-of-care therapy. Sequencing used immunoSEQ multiplex PCR; TCRdb keeps in-frame clones, though not all of them. The repertoire holds roughly 71,000 clones, with 80% to 90% as singletons. Here the sequenced sample was PBMCs, taken from a glioma patient treated with radiotherapy, temozolomide or both. All receptors derive from a man aged 25-45 years with glioma.

The CDR3 coding sequence is TGTGCCAGCAGGCCTACAGGGGCTTATTATGGCTACACCTTC. Residues: CASRPTGAYYGYTF. J is TRBJ1-2 and V is TRBV6-5; 7 bases match TRBD1. Germline CDR1 is MNHEY and CDR2 is SVGAGI. With 6 bases clipped from V and 5 bases from J, the junction kept 9 bases outside the gene matches. The CDR3 loop spans 14 amino acids.

V gene TRBV5-4 combines with J gene TRBJ1-6; the D is unclear. The CDR3 totals 17 residues. Per germline, CDR1 SGHNT and CDR2 YYREEE (reference sequence). The V gene lost 4 bases and the J gene lost 7 bases, with 21 bases spanning the gap. The CDR3 DNA sequence: TGTGCCAGCAGCCTCGATCGGGCCACCGCCTTGAATTCACCCCTCCACTTT. Amino acid sequence: CASSLDRATALNSPLHF.

V and J are TRBV19 and TRBJ1-1; 7 positions agree with TRBD1. Germline V gene lookup returns CDR1 LNHDA and CDR2 SQIVND (reference sequence). J lost 1 base, V lost 6 bases, and 8 bases had no gene match. This CDR3 has 15 amino acids. The CDR3 DNA sequence: TGTGCCAGTAGACACAACGGACAGGAGAACACTGAAGCTTTCTTT. This translates into CASRHNGQENTEAFF.

The CDR3 loop is CAISDPSRNTEAFF. CDR3 DNA sequence: TGTGCCATCAGTGATCCCTCCCGGAACACTGAAGCTTTCTTT. V and J are TRBV10-3 and TRBJ1-1; no definite D call. Per germline, CDR1 ENHRY and CDR2 SYGVKD. The length of the CDR3 is 14 residues. V lost 3 bases and J 1 base, leaving 9 bases between the germline ends.

The chain joins TRBV28 to TRBJ1-4, with unresolved D. CDR1 and CDR2 from the germline V gene are MDHEN and SYDVKM. The length of the CDR3 is 16 residues. V gave up 3 bases and J gave up 8 bases, with 19 bases separating them. The CDR3 here is CASSLTKSQSKEKLFF. The CDR3 coding sequence is TGTGCCAGCAGTTTGACGAAGAGTCAGTCGAAGGAAAAACTGTTTTTT.

The chain links TRBV5-6 to TRBJ2-4, with D uncertain. The germline V gene encodes CDR1 SGHDT and CDR2 YYEEEE. V dropped 2 bases and J dropped 0 bases, with 9 bases sitting between them. The CDR3 has 15 amino acids. The CDR3 here is CASSFGMLAKNIQYF. In nucleotides, the CDR3 is TGTGCCAGCAGCTTTGGGATGCTAGCCAAAAACATTCAGTACTTC. Full variable domain (remainder filled in from reference TRBV5-6 and TRBJ2-4): DAGVTQSPTHLIKTRGQQVTLRCSPKSGHDTVSWYQQALGQGPQFIFQYYEEEERQRGNFPDRFSGHQFPNYSSELNVNALLLGDSALYLCASSFGMLAKNIQYFGAGTRLSVL.

The chain couples TRBV6-5 to TRBJ2-3; D is ambiguous. Trimming shortened V by 7 bases and J by 0 bases, and 8 bases separated the two germline ends. Germline lookup yields CDR1 MNHEY and CDR2 SVGAGI. This CDR3 comprises 13 residues. The CDR3 protein is CASTETSTDTQYF. The CDR3 DNA reads TGTGCCAGCACCGAGACTAGCACAGATACGCAGTATTTT.

This clone was seen a few times. V usage is TRBV10-1 and J usage is TRBJ1-1, with TRBD1 matching 7 bases. The CDR3 consists of 14 residues. The germline CDR1 and CDR2 sequences are WNHNN and SYGVQD (reference sequence). The V gene end was trimmed by 4 bases and the J gene end by 1 base; junction bases not matched to a gene: 3. In DNA form, the CDR3 reads TGCGCCAGCAGTGGGGACAGAAGGAACACTGAAGCTTTCTTT. Its translation: CASSGDRRNTEAFF.

This chain connects TRBV5-1 to TRBJ1-1; no reliable D call. The CDR3 is 12 amino acids. CDR1 and CDR2 (germline): SGHRS, YFSETQ. Between the trimmed V and J ends, which lost 0 bases and 6 bases, there was a span of 6 bases. The CDR3: CASSLEGPEAFF. DNA for the CDR3: TGCGCCAGCAGCTTGGAGGGCCCTGAAGCTTTCTTT. Full variable domain (missing parts from reference TRBV5-1 and TRBJ1-1): KAGVTQTPRYLIKTRGQQVTLSCSPISGHRSVSWYQQTPGQGLQFLFEYFSETQRNKGNFPGRFSGRQFSNSRSEMNVSTLELGDSALYLCASSLEGPEAFFGQGTRLTVV.

The V call is TRBV27, the J call TRBJ2-7, with TRBD1 matching over 8 bases. V shed 3 bases, J shed 6 bases, and the junction held 7 bases outside the gene matches. Looked up from germline, CDR1 is MNHEY and CDR2 is SMNVEV (reference sequence). The CDR3 is made up of 14 amino acids. The CDR3 DNA sequence: TGTGCCAGCAGTTTTAGCAGGGGGCCCGTCGAGCAGTACTTC. Protein product: CASSFSRGPVEQYF.

The V and J genes are TRBV11-2 and TRBJ1-2; perhaps TRBD1 as D (5 bases). V lost 4 bases and J lost 5, with 17 bases in between. Germline V gene sequence: CDR1 SGHAT, CDR2 FQNNGV. The CDR3 has 15 residues. CDR3: CASSSRALGEYGYTF. The CDR3 DNA sequence: TGTGCCAGCAGCTCACGGGCCTTAGGGGAGTATGGCTACACCTTC.

The chain recombines TRBV5-1 with TRBJ2-1; 7 bases line up with TRBD1. The CDR3 contains 15 residues. V lost 4 bases and J lost 0; bases outside the gene matches: 4. The germline CDR1 and CDR2 sequences are SGHRS and YFSETQ. The chain's CDR3 is CASSPTGSSYNEQFF. The CDR3 nucleotides read TGCGCCAGCAGCCCGACAGGGAGCTCCTACAATGAGCAGTTCTTC.

The DNA for the CDR3 is TGTGCCAGCAGCCAGTATCTAGCGTTACAAGAGACCCAGTACTTC. Its translation is CASSQYLALQETQYF. The chain uses TRBV14 and TRBJ2-5, with D possibly matching TRBD2 (6 bases). Germline-derived CDR1 and CDR2 are SGHDN and FVKESK. The CDR3 is 15 residues long. Trimming removed 3 bases from V and 2 bases from J, with 13 bases in between.

The CDR3 nucleotides read TGTGCCAGCAGCTTAACGATGTCTCGCGAGACCCAGTACTTC. It encodes CASSLTMSRETQYF. The chain uses TRBV11-2 and TRBJ2-5, with D unclear. V was trimmed by 2 bases and J by 5 bases, leaving 12 bases between them. The CDR3 runs to 14 residues. Germline V gene data show CDR1 as SGHAT and CDR2 as FQNNGV. Drawing the rest from reference TRBV11-2 and TRBJ2-5, the complete variable domain is EAGVAQSPRYKIIEKRQSVAFWCNPISGHATLYWYQQILGQGPKLLIQFQNNGVVDDSQLPKDRFSAERLKGVDSTLKIQPAKLEDSAVYLCASSLTMSRETQYFGPGTRLLVL.

In its sample, this clone was seen once. The J gene is TRBJ2-1, the V gene TRBV23-1; 7 nucleotides align to TRBD2. TRBV23-1 is sorted into the ORF group, with uncertain function. The V segment lost 6 bases and the J segment 6 bases; nucleotides outside the gene matches: 17. This CDR3 contains 17 residues. In DNA form, the CDR3 reads TGCGCCAGCAGCCCCCTGTATCTCCTAGCGGTACCCAATGAGCAGTTCTTC. Its protein is CASSPLYLLAVPNEQFF.

The chain links TRBV29-1 to TRBJ1-2; no reliable D call. Germline V gene data show CDR1 as SQVTM and CDR2 as ANQGSEA. The CDR3 consists of 11 residues. With 6 bases removed from V and 7 bases from J, the gap between germline ends came to 12 bases. The CDR3 nucleotides read TGCAGCGTCTATGGGGAAAGTGGCTACACCTTC. It specifies CSVYGESGYTF.

In its sample, this clone was seen once. V gene TRBV5-1 combines with J gene TRBJ1-2, with TRBD1 matching 9 bases. This CDR3 spans 16 amino acids. Looked up from germline, CDR1 is SGHRS and CDR2 is YFSETQ. With V trimmed by 4 bases and J by 2 bases, 9 bases remained unmatched. The CDR3 nucleotides read TGCGCCAGCAGCAGCCAGAGACAGGGGGGAAACTATGGCTACACCTTC. Amino acids: CASSSQRQGGNYGYTF. Together with reference TRBV5-1 and TRBJ1-2, the CDR3 gives the full variable domain: KAGVTQTPRYLIKTRGQQVTLSCSPISGHRSVSWYQQTPGQGLQFLFEYFSETQRNKGNFPGRFSGRQFSNSRSEMNVSTLELGDSALYLCASSSQRQGGNYGYTFGSGTRLTVV.

The CDR3 region is CASSEAIGHSNQPQHF. CDR3 nucleotide sequence: TGTGCCAGCAGTGAAGCAATCGGGCATAGCAATCAGCCCCAGCATTTT. This chain links TRBV6-1 with TRBJ1-5; unclear D gene. This CDR3 has 16 residues. V was trimmed by 0 bases and J by 0 bases, leaving 9 bases between them. Germline V lookup: CDR1 MNHNS, CDR2 SASEGT.

The V and J genes are TRBV9 and TRBJ2-1; D is perhaps TRBD1 or TRBD2 (7 bases each). The CDR3 contains 15 residues. V was pared by 0 bases and J by 6 bases, with 13 bases between. Per the germline V gene, CDR1 is SGDLS and CDR2 is YYNGEE. The CDR3 DNA reads as TGTGCCAGCAGCGTAGGTCAGGGGGGGAGCAATGAGCAGTTCTTC. This sequence encodes CASSVGQGGSNEQFF. Full variable domain (remainder filled in from reference TRBV9 and TRBJ2-1): DSGVTQTPKHLITATGQRVTLRCSPRSGDLSVYWYQQSLDQGLQFLIQYYNGEERAKGNILERFSAQQFPDLHSELNLSSLELGDSALYFCASSVGQGGSNEQFFGPGTRLTVL.

J is TRBJ1-5 and V is TRBV18; D is possibly TRBD1 (5 bases). The CDR3 contains 15 residues. The V and J ends lost 0 bases and 7 bases respectively, with 13 bases between them. Germline V gene lookup returns CDR1 KGHSH and CDR2 LQKENI. The CDR3: CASSPPGQGSQPQHF. The CDR3 DNA follows: TGTGCCAGCTCACCACCGGGGCAGGGATCCCAGCCCCAGCATTTT.